This TCR beta chain was recorded in a study of T cell responses to AZD1222 COVID-19 vaccine. The study, taken as a whole, reports: Two AZD1222 administrations were followed by greater Spike-specific TCR breadth and depth.

CDR1 MDHEN and CDR2 SYDVKM come from the germline V gene. The V segment lost 6 bases and the J segment 2 bases; nucleotides outside the gene matches: 6. The CDR3 totals 15 residues. This table comes from immunoSEQ multiplex PCR, and its TCRdb copy is limited to in-frame clones, with some not included. The sample carries around 140,000 clones, roughly nine tenths recorded once. As to this clone: The antigen is unknown.

This receptor was taken from an adult in good health. The rearrangement joins TRBV28 to TRBJ1-2; 10 bases are shared with TRBD1. The sequencing here drew on peripheral blood, taken on day 0 of AZD1222 vaccination. CDR3 DNA: TGTGCCAGCAGCCAGAGGACAGGGGGGAACTATGGCTACACCTTC. It translates to CASSQRTGGNYGYTF.